This TCR beta chain was captured by sequencing in a study of cytomegalovirus exposure and HLA in healthy donors. Some clones are missing from TCRdb's copy, which holds only in-frame ones; the method was immunoSEQ multiplex PCR. The sample holds 250,000 to 300,000 clones, 70% to 90% seen once. A word on this clone: This same CDR3 is encoded by further DNA sequences in the sample.

The origin of this receptor is a woman younger than 30 in good health and CMV-seronegative. Sequencing input: PBMCs.

The CDR3 loop is CASSPGTAQETQYF. In nucleotides, the CDR3 is TGTGCCAGCAGCCCGGGGACAGCGCAAGAGACCCAGTACTTC. The chain recombines TRBV7-9 with TRBJ2-5; 7 nucleotides align to TRBD1. V lost 5 bases to trimming and J lost 2 bases; unmatched junction nucleotides: 5. From germline, CDR1 is SEHNR and CDR2 FQNEAQ (reference sequence). This CDR3 region has 14 residues.